A selection of T cell receptor beta chains follows, all from one sample in a study of cytomegalovirus exposure and HLA in healthy donors. The assay was immunoSEQ multiplex PCR, and TCRdb's table has in-frame clones only and misses some. The table lists 250,000 to 350,000 clones, approximately 80% of them singletons, with roughly 0.31% in the top ten. The sequencing sample was made of PBMCs. These receptors were taken from a girl aged 2 to 9 in good health and CMV-seronegative. The CDR3 runs from the conserved cysteine through the conserved F or W. D genes are given only for firm matches. Size values are once, few and many counts, or a class for expanded clones, and some rows have none.

TRBJ2-5 | 13 | - | TRBD2 | TRBV5-6 | TGTGCCAGCAGCCGAGGGACTAGGGAGACCCAGTACTTC | CASSRGTRETQYF
TRBJ1-2 | 15 | - | TRBD1 | TRBV6-6 | TGTGCCAGCAGTTCCGACAGGGGGAGAGACTATGGCTACACCTTC | CASSSDRGRDYGYTF
TRBJ1-3 | 14 | - | - | TRBV10-3 | TGTGCCATCAGTGACTTAGACAGCCGAGACACCATATATTTT | CAISDLDSRDTIYF
TRBJ2-7 | 15 | - | - | TRBV14 | TGTGCCAGCAGCCAGGCCCCCCGGGTTCTGCGGGAGCAGTACTTC | CASSQAPRVLREQYF
TRBJ2-7 | 13 | once | - | TRBV29-1 | TGCAGCGTTGAATTGAGCGGATCCTACGAGCAGTACTTC | CSVELSGSYEQYF
TRBJ2-2 | 16 | - | TRBD1 | TRBV5-1 | TGCGCCAGCAGCTCACCCACAGGGGCGAACACCGGGGAGCTGTTTTTT | CASSSPTGANTGELFF
TRBJ2-1 | 18 | few | TRBD2 | TRBV4-2 | TGTGCCAGCAGCACAACCCAAACGACTAGCCGAACTTACAATGAGCAGTTCTTC | CASSTTQTTSRTYNEQFF
TRBJ1-6 | 13 | - | - | TRBV30 | TGTGCCTGGGAAAGGGGCCCAGGTTCACCCCTCCACTTT | CAWERGPGSPLHF
TRBJ1-1 | 15 | - | TRBD1 | TRBV11-2 | TGTGCCAGCAGCTTGTCTACAGGGGGTTACACTGAAGCTTTCTTT | CASSLSTGGYTEAFF
TRBJ2-1 | 14 | - | - | TRBV30 | TGTGCCTGGAGTGTAATAGGGCGGGATTATGAGCAGTTCTTC | CAWSVIGRDYEQFF
TRBJ2-3 | 16 | once | TRBD2 | TRBV5-1 | TGCGCCAGCAGCATCCAACCGGGACTAGCGGTAGATACGCAGTATTTT | CASSIQPGLAVDTQYF
TRBJ1-1 | 17 | - | - | TRBV5-1 | TGCGCCAGCAGTAGGCCCCCCAGAAACTACTTGAACACTGAAGCTTTCTTT | CASSRPPRNYLNTEAFF
TRBJ2-1 | 15 | - | TRBD2 | TRBV4-2 | TGTGCCAGCAGCCCGGGACTAGCGGGATCGCATGAGCAGTTCTTC | CASSPGLAGSHEQFF
TRBJ2-7 | 15 | - | TRBD1 | TRBV27 | TGTGCCAGCAGTTACCGGGGGACAGGGATCTACGAGCAGTACTTC | CASSYRGTGIYEQYF
TRBJ2-4 | 15 | - | TRBD1 | TRBV29-1 | TGCAGCGTTGCCGGGACAGGGGATTCCAAAAACAGTCAGTACTTC | CSVAGTGDSKNSQYF
TRBJ2-6 | 15 | few | - | TRBV6-5 | TGTGCCAGCAGCCCGGAGGCCACTGGGGCCAACGTCCTGACTTTC | CASSPEATGANVLTF
TRBJ2-7 | 17 | - | TRBD2 | TRBV7-9 | TGTGCCAGCAGGCCGATCGGACTAGCGGGAGCTCTCTACGAGCAGTACTTC | CASRPIGLAGALYEQYF
TRBJ2-7 | 14 | once | - | TRBV6-6 | TGTGCCAGCAGTTACGGGGCAAATGGAAACGAGCAGTACTTC | CASSYGANGNEQYF